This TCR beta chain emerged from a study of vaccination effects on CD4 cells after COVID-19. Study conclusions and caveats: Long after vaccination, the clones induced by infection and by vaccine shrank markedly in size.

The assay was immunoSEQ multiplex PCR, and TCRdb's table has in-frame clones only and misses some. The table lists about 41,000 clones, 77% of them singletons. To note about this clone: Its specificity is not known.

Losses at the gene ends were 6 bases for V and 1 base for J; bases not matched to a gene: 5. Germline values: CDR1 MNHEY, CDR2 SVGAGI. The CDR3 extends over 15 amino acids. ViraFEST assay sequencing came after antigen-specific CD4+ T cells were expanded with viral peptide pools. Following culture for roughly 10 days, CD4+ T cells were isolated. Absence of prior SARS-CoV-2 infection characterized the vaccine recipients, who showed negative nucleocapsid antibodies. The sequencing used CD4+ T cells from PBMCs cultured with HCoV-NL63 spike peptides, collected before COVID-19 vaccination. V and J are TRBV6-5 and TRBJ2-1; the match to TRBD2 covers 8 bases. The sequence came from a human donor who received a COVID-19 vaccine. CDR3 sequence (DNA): TGTGCCAGCAGGCCGGGGGGGAGGTCCTACAATGAGCAGTTCTTC. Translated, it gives CASRPGGRSYNEQFF.